The 22 T cell receptor beta chains reported below all come from one sample, sequenced in a study of shared T cell receptors in the human thymus. The assay was immunoSEQ multiplex PCR, and TCRdb's table has in-frame clones only and misses some. Among 700,000 or so clones, approximately 85% were seen once, and the ten largest hold more than 0.008%. These data were likewise used in another study, on human thymus T cells.

Sequenced sample: thymocytes. The source is a girl less than two years old with a congenital heart defect.

The chain recombines TRBV19 with TRBJ1-4; D unresolved. Trimming took off 6 bases at V and 4 bases at J, with 15 bases between the two ends. Germline values: CDR1 LNHDA, CDR2 SQIVND (reference sequence). The CDR3 has 15 residues. The chain's CDR3 is CASRPNYGSNEKLFF. The CDR3 bases are TGTGCCAGTAGACCCAATTACGGGAGTAATGAAAAACTGTTTTTT.

The chain links TRBV27 to TRBJ2-1; D not certain. CDR1 MNHEY and CDR2 SMNVEV come from the germline V gene (reference sequence). Trimming stripped 7 bases from V and 7 bases from J, with 11 bases between. The CDR3 has 12 amino acids. The CDR3 spells CASKRNWNEQFF. In DNA form, the CDR3 reads TGTGCCAGCAAGAGGAATTGGAATGAGCAGTTCTTC.

This clone showed up just a few times. The chain uses TRBV9 and TRBJ2-1, with D possibly TRBD2 on 6 matching bases. The CDR3 consists of 16 residues. CDR1 SGDLS and CDR2 YYNGEE come from the germline V gene. The V end was cut by 0 bases, the J end by 2 bases, with 12 bases between. CDR3: CASSVDGRRAYNEQFF. CDR3 in DNA: TGTGCCAGCAGCGTAGATGGGAGGCGGGCCTACAATGAGCAGTTCTTC. The entire variable domain, with the rest obtained from reference TRBV9 and TRBJ2-1, is as follows: DSGVTQTPKHLITATGQRVTLRCSPRSGDLSVYWYQQSLDQGLQFLIQYYNGEERAKGNILERFSAQQFPDLHSELNLSSLELGDSALYFCASSVDGRRAYNEQFFGPGTRLTVL.

Notes on this clone: An end of the junction does not agree with germline; a read error may underlie this. The chain links TRBV13 to TRBJ1-6; the match to TRBD1 covers 10 bases. The length of the CDR3 is 18 residues. In germline, CDR1 is PRHDT, CDR2 FYEKMQ (reference sequence). The CDR3 sequence is CASSLGEGQGRGDSPLHF. CDR3 DNA sequence: TGTGCCAGCAGCCTAGGGGAGGGACAGGGGAGGGGTGATTCACCCCTCCACTTT.

J is TRBJ1-5 and V is TRBV15; D is uncertain. Germline V gene lookup returns CDR1 LNHNV and CDR2 YYDKDF (reference sequence). This CDR3 has 14 amino acids. The V end was cut by 0 bases, the J end by 3 bases, with 6 bases between. The CDR3 is CATSRDRYNQPQHF. The CDR3 nucleotides read TGTGCCACCAGCAGAGACCGTTACAATCAGCCCCAGCATTTT. Complete variable domain (other parts from reference TRBV15 and TRBJ1-5): DAMVIQNPRYQVTQFGKPVTLSCSQTLNHNVMYWYQQKSSQAPKLLFHYYDKDFNNEADTPDNFQSRRPNTSFCFLDIRSPGLGDTAMYLCATSRDRYNQPQHFGDGTRLSIL.

The chain uses TRBV5-1 and TRBJ2-2; D may be TRBD2 (6 bases). Germline lookup yields CDR1 SGHRS and CDR2 YFSETQ. Trimming pared 2 bases from V and 5 bases from J, leaving 16 bases between. The CDR3 spans 16 residues. The CDR3 region is CASSLGTGGMTGELFF. The CDR3 DNA reads as TGCGCCAGCAGCTTAGGGACTGGCGGGATGACCGGGGAGCTGTTTTTT.

The chain joins TRBV29-1 to TRBJ1-6; possibly TRBD1 for D (5 bases). In germline, CDR1 is SQVTM, CDR2 ANQGSEA. The CDR3 is 15 amino acids. V lost 5 bases and J 8 bases, leaving 19 bases between the germline ends. The CDR3 reads CSVRVRGRRDSPLHF. The CDR3, as DNA: TGCAGCGTTCGGGTTCGGGGGAGAAGGGATTCACCCCTCCACTTT.

The chain carries TRBV11-3 and TRBJ2-6, with 7 bases lining up with TRBD1. Germline CDR1 reads SGHNT; CDR2 reads YENEEA. J lost 9 bases, V lost 1 base, and 0 bases had no gene match. CDR3 length equals 13 residues. In DNA, the CDR3 is TGTGCCAGCAGCTTAGGGGACAGCAACGTCCTGACTTTC. Amino acid sequence: CASSLGDSNVLTF. The full variable domain, its missing parts supplied by reference TRBV11-3 and TRBJ2-6, is EAGVVQSPRYKIIEKKQPVAFWCNPISGHNTLYWYLQNLGQGPELLIRYENEEAVDDSQLPKDRFSAERLKGVDSTLKIQPAELGDSAVYLCASSLGDSNVLTFGAGSRLTVL.

The chain has TRBV2 and TRBJ2-2; 8 bases agree with TRBD1. This CDR3 spans 16 amino acids. The V gene's germline CDR1 is SNHLY and CDR2 FYNNEI. Trimming took 3 bases from V and 5 from J; bases not matched to a gene: 8. This CDR3 is CASSDDAGGYTGELFF. The CDR3 DNA sequence: TGTGCCAGCAGTGATGATGCAGGGGGCTATACCGGGGAGCTGTTTTTT.

The chain joins TRBV6-1 to TRBJ1-2; D gene uncertain. The CDR3 covers 11 residues. The ends were cut back, 8 bases at V and 8 bases at J, with 12 bases in the middle. Germline-derived CDR1 and CDR2 are MNHNS and SASEGT. The DNA for the CDR3 is TGTGCCAGCGGGCTCCCGGGGGGCTACACCTTC. It yields the protein CASGLPGGYTF.

This clone was seen only once. At one boundary the junction diverges from the germline segment, which might be a read error. The V call is TRBV29-1, the J call TRBJ2-1; 15 nucleotides align to TRBD2. Germline V gene data show CDR1 as SQVTM and CDR2 as ANQGSEA. CDR3 size: 19 residues. The CDR3 protein is CSVGRTSGGALDSYNERFF. The CDR3, as DNA: TGCAGCGTTGGCCGGACTAGCGGGGGGGCCCTTGACTCCTACAATGAGCGGTTCTTC.

The chain uses TRBV5-8 and TRBJ2-2; 9 bases line up with TRBD1. The CDR3 spans 16 residues. V was pared by 4 bases and J by 1 base, with 5 bases of the junction left unmatched. The germline gives CDR1 SGHTS, CDR2 YDEGEE. CDR3 DNA sequence: TGTGCCAGCAGCCCCCCGGGACAGGGGAACACCGGGGAGCTGTTTTTT. Encoded protein: CASSPPGQGNTGELFF. The full variable domain, completed using reference TRBV5-8 and TRBJ2-2, is EAGVTQSPTHLIKTRGQQATLRCSPISGHTSVYWYQQALGLGLQFLLWYDEGEERNRGNFPPRFSGRQFPNYSSELNVNALELEDSALYLCASSPPGQGNTGELFFGEGSRLTVL.

The chain is built from TRBV27 and TRBJ1-1; 8 bases match TRBD1. The V gene's germline CDR1 is MNHEY and CDR2 SMNVEV (reference sequence). CDR3 length: 13 amino acids. With 6 bases clipped from V and 4 bases from J, the junction kept 4 bases outside the gene matches. CDR3 coding DNA: TGTGCCAGCAGGGGACAGGAGTCCACTGAAGCTTTCTTT. Its translation is CASRGQESTEAFF.

The V call is TRBV30, the J call TRBJ1-5, with 9 bases lining up with TRBD1. CDR1 is GTSNPN and CDR2 is SVGIG in the germline V gene (reference sequence). V was clipped by 1 base and J by 4 bases; unmatched bases: 8. CDR3 length: 16 amino acids. The CDR3 is CAWSAPGTGRNQPQHF. CDR3 coding DNA: TGTGCCTGGAGTGCTCCCGGGACAGGGAGGAATCAGCCCCAGCATTTT.

The chain employs TRBV5-1 and TRBJ2-7; a possible D gene is TRBD2 (6 bases). The CDR3 runs 17 residues. The ends were cut back, 0 bases at V and 2 bases at J, with 18 bases in the middle. Germline loops: CDR1 SGHRS, CDR2 YFSETQ. The CDR3 loop is CASSLELEGFTPYEQYF. In nucleotides, the CDR3 is TGCGCCAGCAGCTTGGAGTTGGAGGGGTTTACCCCCTACGAGCAGTACTTC.

This clone was found once. This chain connects TRBV7-4 to TRBJ1-2; 11 bases map to TRBD1. This CDR3 is built from 16 residues. With 5 bases clipped from V and 10 bases from J, the junction kept 15 bases outside the gene matches. CDR1 SGHVT and CDR2 SQSDAQ come from the germline V gene. Here the CDR3 reads CASSPDRTGGEGDYTF. CDR3 nucleotides: TGTGCCAGCAGCCCGGACCGGACAGGGGGCGAGGGAGACTACACCTTC.

The chain recombines TRBV11-3 with TRBJ1-1; D gene uncertain. This CDR3 spans 17 amino acids. The germline V gene has CDR1 SGHNT and CDR2 YENEEA. Trimming cost V 2 bases and J 4 bases, with 20 bases left between them. This CDR3 is CASSLSGVVNGSTEAFF. DNA of the CDR3: TGTGCCAGCAGCTTATCCGGTGTCGTTAACGGGAGCACTGAAGCTTTCTTT. Full variable domain (remainder filled in from reference TRBV11-3 and TRBJ1-1): EAGVVQSPRYKIIEKKQPVAFWCNPISGHNTLYWYLQNLGQGPELLIRYENEEAVDDSQLPKDRFSAERLKGVDSTLKIQPAELGDSAVYLCASSLSGVVNGSTEAFFGQGTRLTVV.

The V and J genes are TRBV2 and TRBJ1-2; D perhaps matches TRBD1 (5 bases). Germline CDR1 reads SNHLY; CDR2 reads FYNNEI. CDR3 length equals 13 residues. V was shortened by 9 bases and J by 4 bases, with 15 bases between the two germline ends. The CDR3 DNA sequence: TGTGCCAGTCGAACGCCTCAGGGCTATGGCTACACCTTC. Its translation is CASRTPQGYGYTF.

This chain joins TRBV19 and TRBJ1-2; no clear D gene. Germline V gene data show CDR1 as LNHDA and CDR2 as SQIVND (reference sequence). The V end lost 2 bases, the J end lost 5 bases, and 33 bases lay between the germline ends. The CDR3 totals 21 residues. The CDR3 is CASSIRRWVRGTHLRGYGYTF. The CDR3 DNA reads as TGTGCCAGTAGTATAAGACGTTGGGTAAGAGGTACCCACCTCCGAGGGTATGGCTACACCTTC.

This chain links TRBV6-5 with TRBJ1-1; TRBD1 agrees at 7 bases. The CDR3 consists of 13 residues. Trimming at V came to 8 bases and at J to 1 base, leaving 4 bases not matched to a gene. In germline, CDR1 is MNHEY, CDR2 SVGAGI. The CDR3 reads CASYQGENTEAFF. CDR3 nucleotide sequence: TGTGCCAGCTATCAGGGGGAGAACACTGAAGCTTTCTTT.

This clone was detected once. The chain is built from TRBV27 and TRBJ1-4; weak D call: TRBD1 (6 bases). The V gene lost 8 bases and the J gene lost 8 bases, with 15 bases spanning the gap. The CDR3 is 13 residues long. Germline V lookup: CDR1 MNHEY, CDR2 SMNVEV (reference sequence). The CDR3, as DNA: TGTGCCAGCGGTCGGACAGAACGGGAAAAACTGTTTTTT. Translation gives CASGRTEREKLFF.

The chain joins TRBV14 to TRBJ1-2, with D possibly matching TRBD1 (5 bases). V was trimmed by 0 bases and J by 10 bases, leaving 9 bases between them. The CDR3 length is 12 residues. CDR1 is SGHDN, CDR2 FVKESK, per germline. CDR3 in DNA: TGTGCCAGCAGCCAAGAGGAGGGGACCTACACCTTC. Translated: CASSQEEGTYTF.